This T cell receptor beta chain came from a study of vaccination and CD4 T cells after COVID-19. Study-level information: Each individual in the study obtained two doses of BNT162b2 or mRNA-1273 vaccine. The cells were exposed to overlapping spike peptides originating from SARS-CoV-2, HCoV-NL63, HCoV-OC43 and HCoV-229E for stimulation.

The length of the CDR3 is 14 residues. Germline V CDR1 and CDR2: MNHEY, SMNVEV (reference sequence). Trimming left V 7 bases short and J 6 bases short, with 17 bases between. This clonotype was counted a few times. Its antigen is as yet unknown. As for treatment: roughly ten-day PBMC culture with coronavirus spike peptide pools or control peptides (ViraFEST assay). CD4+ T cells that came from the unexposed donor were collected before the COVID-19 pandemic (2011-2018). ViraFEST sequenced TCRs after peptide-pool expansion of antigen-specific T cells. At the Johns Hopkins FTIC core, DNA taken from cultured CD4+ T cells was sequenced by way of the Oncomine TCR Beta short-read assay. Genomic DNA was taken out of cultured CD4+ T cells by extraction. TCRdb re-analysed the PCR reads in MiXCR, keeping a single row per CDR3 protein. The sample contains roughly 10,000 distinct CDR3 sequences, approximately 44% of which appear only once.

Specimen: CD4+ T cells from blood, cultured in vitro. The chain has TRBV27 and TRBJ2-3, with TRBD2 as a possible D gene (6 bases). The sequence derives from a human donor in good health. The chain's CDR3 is CASNPGVVPDTQYF. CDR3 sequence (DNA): TGTGCCAGCAATCCGGGAGTGGTTCCGGATACGCAGTATTTT.